Listed below are T cell receptor beta chains from one sample, sequenced in a study of blood T cell repertoires in COVID-19. Assay: immunoSEQ multiplex PCR; the TCRdb copy retains only in-frame clones and omits some. The sample lists around 46,000 clones, about 90% occurring once. Sequenced sample: peripheral blood. Receptors were obtained from a man in his fifties with acute or convalescent COVID-19. The CDR3 runs from the conserved cysteine through the conserved F or W. A D gene is named only where the DNA matches it firmly. Clone size is given for some rows only: seen once, a few or many times, or a class if the clone is expanded.

TRBV19	TRBJ1-5	TRBD1	once	CASSVRDSGNQPQHF	TGTGCCAGTAGTGTCCGGGACAGCGGAAATCAGCCCCAGCATTTT
TRBV2	TRBJ2-1	TRBD2	once	CASSETSGRASGEQFF	TGTGCCAGCAGTGAAACTAGCGGGAGGGCCTCGGGTGAGCAGTTCTTC
TRBV27	TRBJ2-5	TRBD2	once	CASSFRLAGQETQYF	TGTGCCAGCAGTTTTCGACTAGCGGGACAAGAGACCCAGTACTTC
TRBV5-5	TRBJ1-4	NA	NA	CASSSSGQTEKLFF	TGTGCCAGCAGCTCCTCCGGACAGACTGAAAAACTGTTTTTT
TRBV2	TRBJ2-1	TRBD2	NA	CASTNPGLAESYNEQFF	TGTGCCAGCACAAATCCGGGACTAGCGGAATCCTACAATGAGCAGTTCTTC
TRBV7-2	TRBJ1-3	TRBD1	once	CASSRQGAGNTIYF	TGTGCCAGCAGTCGACAGGGAGCTGGAAACACCATATATTTT
TRBV19	TRBJ2-7	NA	few	CATTSGGKTYEQYF	TGTGCCACAACCTCAGGGGGGAAAACCTACGAGCAGTACTTC
TRBV6-4	TRBJ1-1	NA	NA	CASRGSERGAFF	TGTGCCAGCAGGGGTAGCGAACGGGGAGCTTTCTTT
TRBV30	TRBJ1-1	NA	NA	CAWSTFTGQGTEAFF	TGTGCCTGGAGCACCTTCACGGGGCAGGGGACTGAAGCTTTCTTT
TRBV19	TRBJ2-5	NA	NA	CASSLTGSQETQYF	TGTGCCAGCAGCCTGACAGGTTCCCAAGAGACCCAGTACTTC
TRBV5-1	TRBJ1-1	NA	NA	CASSLGDFNTEAFF	TGCGCCAGCAGCTTGGGAGACTTCAACACTGAAGCTTTCTTT
TRBV6-1	TRBJ2-7	NA	NA	CASSGDTRVGDSYEQYF	TGTGCCAGCAGTGGGGACACAAGGGTTGGGGACTCCTACGAGCAGTACTTC
TRBV9	TRBJ1-1	NA	NA	CASSPRGYTEAFF	TGTGCCAGCAGCCCAAGAGGATACACTGAAGCTTTCTTT
TRBV24-1	TRBJ2-1	NA	NA	CATSAPVGQYNEQFF	TGTGCCACCAGTGCCCCAGTGGGGCAATACAATGAGCAGTTCTTC
TRBV7-6	TRBJ1-4	NA	NA	CASSLQATNEKLFF	TGTGCCAGCAGCTTGCAGGCAACTAATGAAAAACTGTTTTTT
TRBV9	TRBJ2-1	TRBD1	NA	CASSVQLQGGQFF	TGTGCCAGCAGCGTACAGCTACAGGGGGGGCAGTTCTTC
TRBV29-1	TRBJ2-2	TRBD1	NA	CSVGGTGVGELFF	TGCAGCGTGGGGGGGACAGGGGTCGGGGAGCTGTTTTTT
TRBV27	TRBJ1-1	TRBD1	NA	CASRDRGFSEAFF	TGTGCCAGCAGGGACAGGGGGTTCTCTGAAGCTTTCTTT
TRBV2	TRBJ2-7	TRBD1	NA	CASSEYRGRGEQYF	TGTGCCAGCAGTGAATACAGGGGGCGCGGCGAGCAGTACTTC
TRBV30	TRBJ1-2	NA	few	CAWRVFRAGGYTF	TGTGCCTGGAGGGTGTTCAGGGCAGGAGGCTACACCTTC
TRBV7-8	TRBJ1-6	TRBD1	NA	CASSRRWTGDNSPLHF	TGTGCCAGCAGTCGTCGGTGGACAGGGGATAATTCACCCCTCCACTTT
TRBV5-6	TRBJ1-2	NA	NA	CASSAPQTTGYGYTF	TGTGCCAGCAGCGCCCCACAAACTACGGGCTATGGCTACACCTTC
TRBV7-9	TRBJ2-7	TRBD1	NA	CASSPTPGTGVYEQYF	TGTGCCAGCAGTCCGACCCCGGGGACAGGGGTCTACGAGCAGTACTTC
TRBV5-1	TRBJ1-3	NA	NA	CASSSGTGVSGNTIYF	TGCGCCAGCAGCTCGGGAACGGGGGTCTCTGGAAACACCATATATTTT
TRBV11-2	TRBJ2-1	TRBD1	NA	CASSPFTTGNEQFF	TGTGCCAGCAGCCCTTTTACGACAGGGAACGAGCAGTTCTTC
TRBV2	TRBJ1-5	TRBD1	NA	CASDRGGNQPQHF	TGTGCCAGCGACAGGGGGGGCAATCAGCCCCAGCATTTT
TRBV7-9	TRBJ2-1	TRBD2	NA	CASSLANGGGQNEQFF	TGTGCCAGCAGCTTAGCCAACGGCGGGGGGCAAAATGAGCAGTTCTTC
TRBV9	TRBJ1-1	NA	NA	CASSDRPGARVDTEAFF	TGTGCCAGCAGCGACCGTCCTGGGGCTCGCGTTGACACTGAAGCTTTCTTT
TRBV19	TRBJ2-2	TRBD2	NA	CASSAGLAVTGELFF	TGTGCCAGTAGTGCGGGACTAGCTGTCACCGGGGAGCTGTTTTTT
TRBV7-2	TRBJ2-3	TRBD2	NA	CASRGGTVGDTQYF	TGTGCCAGCAGGGGGGGGACTGTCGGTGATACGCAGTATTTT
TRBV6-5	TRBJ1-2	NA	once	CASSTTGSPGYGYTF	TGTGCCAGCAGTACCACAGGCTCCCCTGGCTATGGCTACACCTTC
TRBV27	TRBJ2-1	NA	NA	CASSLGLYNEQFF	TGTGCCAGCAGTCTGGGACTTTACAATGAGCAGTTCTTC
TRBV4-2	TRBJ2-1	NA	NA	CASSQEFSARGDEQFF	TGTGCCAGCAGCCAAGAGTTCTCGGCACGCGGCGATGAGCAGTTCTTC
TRBV2	TRBJ2-1	TRBD2	NA	CASNGGSSYNEQFF	TGTGCCAGCAACGGGGGGAGCTCCTACAATGAGCAGTTCTTC
TRBV5-1	TRBJ2-2	TRBD1	NA	CASSLEGAGGELFF	TGCGCCAGCAGCTTGGAGGGGGCTGGCGGGGAGCTGTTTTTT
TRBV2	TRBJ2-3	NA	NA	CASSSHNRDTQYF	TGTGCCAGCAGTTCTCATAACAGGGATACGCAGTATTTT
TRBV6-5	TRBJ2-2	NA	once	CASSERRSGELFF	TGTGCCAGCAGCGAGAGGCGCTCCGGGGAGCTGTTTTTT
TRBV5-6	TRBJ1-2	TRBD1	NA	CASSPVGQGGANYGYTF	TGTGCCAGCAGCCCCGTCGGACAGGGGGGAGCTAACTATGGCTACACCTTC
TRBV5-1	TRBJ2-2	NA	NA	CASSFGGENTGELFF	TGCGCCAGCAGCTTTGGGGGCGAGAACACCGGGGAGCTGTTTTTT
TRBV19	TRBJ1-5	NA	few	CASSDWSGVGQPQHF	TGTGCCAGTAGCGACTGGTCAGGGGTCGGGCAGCCCCAGCATTTT
TRBV5-1	TRBJ1-1	NA	NA	CASSYRQSMNTEAFF	TGCGCCAGCAGTTACCGACAGAGTATGAACACTGAAGCTTTCTTT
TRBV7-8	TRBJ1-6	NA	NA	CASSPGLLGYNSPLHF	TGTGCCAGCAGCCCCGGACTCCTAGGCTATAATTCACCCCTCCACTTT
TRBV5-1	TRBJ1-6	TRBD1	NA	CASSQWQGDSPLHF	TGCGCCAGCAGTCAGTGGCAGGGGGACTCACCCCTCCACTTT
TRBV7-2	TRBJ1-6	TRBD1	NA	CASSSQGTGRFSYNSPLHF	TGTGCCAGCAGCTCCCAAGGGACAGGTCGTTTCAGTTATAATTCACCCCTCCACTTT
TRBV4-1	TRBJ1-5	NA	NA	CASSQGTLGGSQPQHF	TGCGCCAGCAGCCAAGGAACGCTAGGGGGAAGTCAGCCCCAGCATTTT
TRBV7-9	TRBJ2-1	TRBD2	NA	CASSLAWGGGYNEQFF	TGTGCCAGCAGCTTAGCATGGGGCGGGGGGTACAATGAGCAGTTCTTC
TRBV29-1	TRBJ1-2	NA	NA	CSVDVNFGYTF	TGCAGCGTTGATGTCAATTTTGGCTACACCTTC
TRBV12-2	TRBJ2-1	NA	few	CASRDNGTSGTSSYNEQFF	TGTGCAAGTCGCGACAATGGGACTAGCGGGACTAGCTCCTACAATGAGCAGTTCTTC
TRBV6-1	TRBJ1-1	NA	NA	CASSDRGKVGSSGAFF	TGTGCCAGCAGTGATAGGGGGAAGGTGGGGTCGTCTGGAGCTTTCTTT
TRBV9	TRBJ1-1	TRBD1	NA	CASSASGQVGEAFF	TGTGCCAGCAGCGCCTCGGGACAGGTGGGTGAAGCTTTCTTT
TRBV9	TRBJ1-1	NA	NA	CASSVGDTPNTEAFF	TGTGCCAGCAGCGTAGGGGACACCCCGAACACTGAAGCTTTCTTT
TRBV19	TRBJ2-7	NA	NA	CASSIGRSYEQYF	TGTGCCAGTAGTATTGGCAGAAGCTACGAGCAGTACTTC
TRBV2	TRBJ2-2	TRBD2	NA	CASRRGRAPGELFF	TGTGCCAGCAGACGCGGGAGGGCCCCCGGGGAGCTGTTTTTT
TRBV19	TRBJ2-1	TRBD1	NA	CASRWGQGINNEQFF	TGTGCCAGTAGATGGGGACAGGGAATAAACAATGAGCAGTTCTTC
TRBV28	TRBJ1-1	NA	NA	CASRHNPGTEAFF	TGTGCCAGCAGACACAATCCGGGGACTGAAGCTTTCTTT